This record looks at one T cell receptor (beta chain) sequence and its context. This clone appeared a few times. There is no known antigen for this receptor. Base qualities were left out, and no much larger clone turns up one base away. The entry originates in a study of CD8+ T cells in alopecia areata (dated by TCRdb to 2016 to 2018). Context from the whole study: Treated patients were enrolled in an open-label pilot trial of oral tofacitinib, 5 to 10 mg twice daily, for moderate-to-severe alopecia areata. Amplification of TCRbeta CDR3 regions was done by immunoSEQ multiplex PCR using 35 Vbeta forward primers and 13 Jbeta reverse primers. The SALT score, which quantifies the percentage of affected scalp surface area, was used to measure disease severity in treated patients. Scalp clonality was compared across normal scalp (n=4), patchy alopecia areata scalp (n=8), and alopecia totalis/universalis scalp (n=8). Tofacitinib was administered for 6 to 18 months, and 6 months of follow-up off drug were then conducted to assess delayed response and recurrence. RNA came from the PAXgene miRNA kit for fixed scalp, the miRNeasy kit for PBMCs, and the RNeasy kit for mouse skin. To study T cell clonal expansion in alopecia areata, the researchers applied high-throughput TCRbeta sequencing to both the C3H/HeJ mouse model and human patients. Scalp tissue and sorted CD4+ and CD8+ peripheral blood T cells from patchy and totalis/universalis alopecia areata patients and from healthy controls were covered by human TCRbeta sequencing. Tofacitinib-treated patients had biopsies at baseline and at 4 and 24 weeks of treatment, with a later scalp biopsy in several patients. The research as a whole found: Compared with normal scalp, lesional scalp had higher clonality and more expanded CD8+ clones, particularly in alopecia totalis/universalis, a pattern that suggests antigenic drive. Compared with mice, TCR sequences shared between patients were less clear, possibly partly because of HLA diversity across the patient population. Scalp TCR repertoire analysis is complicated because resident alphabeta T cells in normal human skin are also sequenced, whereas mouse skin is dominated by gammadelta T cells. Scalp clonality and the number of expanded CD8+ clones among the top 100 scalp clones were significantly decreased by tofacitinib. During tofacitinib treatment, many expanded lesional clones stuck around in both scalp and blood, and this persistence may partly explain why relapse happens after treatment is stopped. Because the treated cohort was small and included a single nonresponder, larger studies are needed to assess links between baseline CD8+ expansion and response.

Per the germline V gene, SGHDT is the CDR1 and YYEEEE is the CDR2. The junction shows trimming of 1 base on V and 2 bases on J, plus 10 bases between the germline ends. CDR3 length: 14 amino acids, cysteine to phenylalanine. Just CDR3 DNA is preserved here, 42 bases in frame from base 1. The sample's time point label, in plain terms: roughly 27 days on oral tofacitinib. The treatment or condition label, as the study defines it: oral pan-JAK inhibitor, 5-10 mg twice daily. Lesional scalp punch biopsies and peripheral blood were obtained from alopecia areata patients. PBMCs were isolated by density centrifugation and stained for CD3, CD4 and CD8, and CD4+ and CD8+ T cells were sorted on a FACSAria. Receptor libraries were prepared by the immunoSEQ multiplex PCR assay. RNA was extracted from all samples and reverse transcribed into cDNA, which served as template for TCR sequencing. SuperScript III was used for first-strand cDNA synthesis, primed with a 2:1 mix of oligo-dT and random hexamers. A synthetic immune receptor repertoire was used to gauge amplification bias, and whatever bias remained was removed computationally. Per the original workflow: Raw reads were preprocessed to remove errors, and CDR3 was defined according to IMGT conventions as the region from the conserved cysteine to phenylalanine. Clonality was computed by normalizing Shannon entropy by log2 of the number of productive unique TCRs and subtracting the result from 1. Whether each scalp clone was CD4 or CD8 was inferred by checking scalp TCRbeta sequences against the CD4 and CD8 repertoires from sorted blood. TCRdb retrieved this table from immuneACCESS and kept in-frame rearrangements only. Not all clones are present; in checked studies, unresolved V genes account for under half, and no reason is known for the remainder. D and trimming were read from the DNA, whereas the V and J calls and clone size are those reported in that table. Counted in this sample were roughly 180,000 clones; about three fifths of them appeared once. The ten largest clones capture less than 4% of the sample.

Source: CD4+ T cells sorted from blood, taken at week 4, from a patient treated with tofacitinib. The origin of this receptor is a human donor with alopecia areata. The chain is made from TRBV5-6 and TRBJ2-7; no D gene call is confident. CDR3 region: CASSLFGGTYEQYF. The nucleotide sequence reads TGTGCCAGCAGCTTGTTCGGCGGAACCTACGAGCAGTACTTC.